Listed below are T cell receptor beta chains from one sample, sequenced in a study of blood T cells in healthy people across ages. TCRdb itself ran the 5' RACE reads through MiXCR, one entry per CDR3 protein. The sample lists approximately 1.5 million distinct CDR3 sequences; under 55% were seen once. Sequenced: blood. The source of these receptors is a woman between 18 and 29 years old in good health. CDR3s include the opening cysteine and the closing phenylalanine or tryptophan. Each record gives: clone size, V gene, J gene, CDR3 protein. The size field is filled for only some rows; it gives once, few, many or a size class.

abundance: -
v_gene: TRBV6-5
j_gene: TRBJ2-3
CDR3aa: CASTRTSGYTDTQYF

abundance: -
v_gene: TRBV6-2/TRBV6-3
j_gene: TRBJ1-1
CDR3aa: CASSYSVGRTVSTEAFF

abundance: -
v_gene: TRBV9
j_gene: TRBJ1-3
CDR3aa: CASSPRQGGGNTIYF

abundance: -
v_gene: TRBV5-5
j_gene: TRBJ1-1
CDR3aa: CASSRDLLRTEAFF

abundance: many
v_gene: TRBV27
j_gene: TRBJ1-5
CDR3aa: CASRPGQGMPDSNQPQHF

abundance: few
v_gene: TRBV19
j_gene: TRBJ1-5
CDR3aa: CASSIVAAPGQPQHF

abundance: -
v_gene: TRBV7-9
j_gene: TRBJ2-3
CDR3aa: CASRASPDTQYF

abundance: few
v_gene: TRBV13
j_gene: TRBJ2-1
CDR3aa: CASSLWGGAEQFF

abundance: few
v_gene: TRBV7-3
j_gene: TRBJ2-1
CDR3aa: CASSFRLAGINEQFF

abundance: few
v_gene: TRBV6-6
j_gene: TRBJ1-1
CDR3aa: CAGQGRMNTEAFF

abundance: few
v_gene: TRBV4-3
j_gene: TRBJ2-1
CDR3aa: CASSRQAAVYNEQFF

abundance: -
v_gene: TRBV7-9
j_gene: TRBJ1-6
CDR3aa: CASSLVRGRNSPLHF

abundance: -
v_gene: TRBV7-3
j_gene: TRBJ2-1
CDR3aa: CASRSAGTSGSNEQFF

abundance: -
v_gene: TRBV28
j_gene: TRBJ2-7
CDR3aa: CASSLLGPAGSYEQYF

abundance: once
v_gene: TRBV7-2
j_gene: TRBJ1-5
CDR3aa: CASSATVGRYQPQHF

abundance: -
v_gene: TRBV4-1
j_gene: TRBJ1-4
CDR3aa: CASSQGQGSTNEKLFF